The 31 T cell receptor beta chains below all came from one sample that was sequenced in a study of metastatic and nonmetastatic thyroid tumors. All patients were treatment-naive before thyroid surgery. Via MiXCR, TCRdb re-called the PCR reads. Here the sample spans around 41,000 clones, 13% being singletons. Sequenced material: blood. All receptors derive from a female donor with papillary thyroid cancer or a benign thyroid nodule (not recorded which). Some clones in this sample may be carry-over from other donors' samples.

This clone was observed at least ten times. J is TRBJ1-1 and V is TRBV30; possible D gene TRBD1, 5 bases. The CDR3 contains 14 residues. V shed 1 base and J shed 6 bases, with 15 bases lying between them. In germline, CDR1 is GTSNPN, CDR2 SVGIG (reference sequence). In DNA, the CDR3 is TGTGCCTGGAGTGGGGTTCAGGGAAGATCTGAAGCTTTCTTT. Translation gives CAWSGVQGRSEAFF. Filled out from reference TRBV30 and TRBJ1-1, the complete variable domain reads SQTIHQWPATLVQPVGSPLSLECTVEGTSNPNLYWYRQAAGRGLQLLFYSVGIGQISSEVPQNLSASRPQDRQFILSSKKLLLSDSGFYLCAWSGVQGRSEAFFGQGTRLTVV.

This clone was seen at least ten times. This chain uses TRBV20-1 with TRBJ2-2, with TRBD1 as a possible D gene (5 bases). The CDR3 totals 14 residues. The germline V gene encodes CDR1 DFQATT and CDR2 SNEGSKA (reference sequence). Trimming cost V 2 bases and J 7 bases, with 14 bases left between them. The CDR3 region is CSARWQGANGELFF. The CDR3 nucleotides read TGCAGTGCTAGATGGCAGGGTGCGAACGGGGAGCTGTTTTTT.

The sample holds many counts of this clone. The chain has TRBV27 and TRBJ1-5; D is undetermined. There are 14 residues in the CDR3. The V end was cut by 3 bases, the J end by 2 bases, with 8 bases between. Per germline, CDR1 MNHEY and CDR2 SMNVEV (reference sequence). The CDR3 sequence: CASSLTSRNQPQHF. CDR3 sequence (DNA): TGTGCCAGCAGTTTGACGTCTCGCAATCAGCCCCAGCATTTT.

This clone is judged medium-sized. The gene calls are TRBV10-3 and TRBJ2-1; D is uncertain. Germline V CDR1 and CDR2: ENHRY, SYGVKD. This CDR3 is built from 14 residues. Between the trimmed V and J ends, which lost 6 bases and 9 bases, there was a span of 18 bases. The CDR3 DNA sequence: TGTGCCATCAGGCCTCTTCAATGGGTCGGTGAGCAGTTCTTC. It encodes CAIRPLQWVGEQFF.

This clone occurred many times. The chain is built from TRBV30 and TRBJ1-6, with a tentative D call TRBD1 (6 bases). The length of the CDR3 is 14 residues. CDR1 and CDR2 from the germline V gene are GTSNPN and SVGIG (reference sequence). Trimming stripped 1 base from V and 6 bases from J, with 10 bases between. The CDR3 DNA sequence: TGTGCCTGGAGTGCGACAGGCCGTAATTCACCCCTCCACTTT. Translation: CAWSATGRNSPLHF.

By proportion, this clone is medium-sized. The chain recombines TRBV28 with TRBJ2-7; 9 nucleotides match TRBD2. Germline V CDR1 and CDR2: MDHEN, SYDVKM. The CDR3 extends over 14 amino acids. The V gene end was trimmed by 9 bases and the J gene end by 3 bases; junction bases not matched to a gene: 9. CDR3 region: CASRSSGTNYEQYF. Written as DNA, the CDR3 is TGTGCCAGTCGGTCTAGCGGGACCAACTACGAGCAGTACTTC.

This clone was found many times. The genes are TRBV5-1 and TRBJ1-2; 10 nucleotides match TRBD1. Germline assignment: CDR1 SGHRS and CDR2 YFSETQ. J was trimmed by 2 bases and V by 3 bases; bases with no gene match: 1. The CDR3 has 14 residues. This CDR3 reads CASSSGQGNYGYTF. The CDR3, as DNA: TGCGCCAGCAGCTCGGGACAGGGGAACTATGGCTACACCTTC.

The sample holds many counts of this clone. The chain has TRBV4-1 and TRBJ1-4; the D is unclear. V was pared by 1 base and J by 8 bases, with 11 bases between. Germline V lookup: CDR1 MGHRA, CDR2 YSYEKL. The CDR3 sequence is 14 residues long. This chain's CDR3 is CASSQGYGGEKLFF. CDR3 nucleotides: TGCGCCAGCAGCCAAGGTTATGGAGGGGAAAAACTGTTTTTT.

At least ten counts were recorded for this clone. The chain recombines TRBV7-9 with TRBJ1-4; 7 bases are shared with TRBD1. The CDR3 sequence is 16 residues long. CDR1 and CDR2 (germline): SEHNR, FQNEAQ (reference sequence). The V gene end was trimmed by 0 bases and the J gene end by 7 bases; junction bases not matched to a gene: 8. CDR3 DNA sequence: TGTGCCAGCAGCTTAGCAGGGGGCGCAGGTGGTGAAAAACTGTTTTTT. It specifies CASSLAGGAGGEKLFF.

This clone came up many times. The chain carries TRBV4-1 and TRBJ1-5; D perhaps matches TRBD1 (5 bases). In germline, CDR1 is MGHRA, CDR2 YSYEKL. The CDR3 consists of 14 residues. V was pared by 1 base and J by 6 bases, with 10 bases between. CDR3 sequence (DNA): TGCGCCAGCAGCCAAGGCAGGGTGGGTCAGCCCCAGCATTTT. Its protein is CASSQGRVGQPQHF.

J is TRBJ2-1 and V is TRBV3-1; the D gene is possibly TRBD1 (6 bases). The CDR3 has 15 residues. V was pared by 0 bases and J by 1 base, with 7 bases between. CDR1 LGHDT and CDR2 YNNKEL come from the germline V gene (reference sequence). The CDR3 bases are TGTGCCAGCAGCCAAGATCAGGGGTCCTACAATGAGCAGTTCTTC. Protein sequence: CASSQDQGSYNEQFF.

The gene calls are TRBV20-1 and TRBJ2-1; D is ambiguous. The ends were cut back, 4 bases at V and 7 bases at J, with 17 bases in the middle. In germline, CDR1 is DFQATT, CDR2 SNEGSKA (reference sequence). The CDR3 contains 14 residues. The CDR3 DNA reads TGCAGTGCTAATTCAGATAGTTCTGAGAATGAGCAGTTCTTC. It translates to CSANSDSSENEQFF.

This clone was detected many times. The chain carries TRBV4-1 and TRBJ2-1; 13 bases fit TRBD2. Germline V gene sequence: CDR1 MGHRA, CDR2 YSYEKL. V gave up 5 bases and J gave up 8 bases; unmatched junction bases: 9. This CDR3 contains 16 residues. CDR3 in DNA: TGCGCCAGCAGCTTTGGACTAGCGGGAGAGGCCTATGAGCAGTTCTTC. It codes for CASSFGLAGEAYEQFF.

This clone was found many times. The chain employs TRBV19 and TRBJ1-6, with unresolved D. The CDR3 spans 14 residues. V gave up 7 bases and J gave up 4 bases, with 11 bases separating them. CDR1 LNHDA and CDR2 SQIVND come from the germline V gene (reference sequence). The CDR3 reads CASILGPYNSPLHF. The CDR3 DNA sequence: TGTGCCAGTATCCTCGGACCGTATAATTCACCCCTCCACTTT.

This clone was observed at least ten times. The chain's CDR3 is CASSLGLSSYNEQFF. The CDR3 DNA is TGTGCCAGCAGCCTGGGACTGAGCTCCTACAATGAGCAGTTCTTC. The chain combines TRBV7-3 with TRBJ2-1; a weak D match, TRBD2 (6 bases). Germline loops: CDR1 SGHTA, CDR2 FQGTGA. The V and J ends lost 5 bases and 0 bases respectively, with 11 bases between them. CDR3 length equals 15 residues.

As to this clone: A much larger clone differs from this one at a single base, so this may be a read error. Other DNA sequences within the sample encode an identical CDR3. The chain is built from TRBV19 and TRBJ1-1, with D unclear. Germline CDR1 LNHDA, CDR2 SQIVND (reference sequence). The CDR3 has 13 residues. DNA for the CDR3: TGTGCCAGTAGTTTTCAAAGGAACACCGAAGCTTTCTTT. Its protein product is CASSFQRNTEAFF.

A word on this clone: A single base separates this from a much larger clone, so it may be a read error. The CDR3, as DNA: TGCAGCGTTGATGGGGTACGGGGGCTAGCTACTGAAGCTTTCTTT. Translating it yields CSVDGVRGLATEAFF. The rearrangement uses TRBV29-1 and TRBJ1-1; a possible D gene is TRBD1 (6 bases). The germline V and J ends were trimmed by 3 bases and 5 bases, with 19 bases remaining between them. The CDR3 has 15 residues. Germline V gene lookup returns CDR1 SQVTM and CDR2 ANQGSEA.

This chain links TRBV5-1 with TRBJ2-2, with 9 bases identical to TRBD1. V shed 2 bases and J 10 bases; nucleotides not matched to a gene: 6. The CDR3 is made up of 14 amino acids. Germline loops: CDR1 SGHRS, CDR2 YFSETQ. The CDR3 here is CASSFGTGIVELFF. CDR3 nucleotides: TGCGCCAGCAGCTTTGGGACAGGGATCGTGGAGCTGTTTTTT.

This clone was detected many times. This rearrangement joins TRBV11-2 to TRBJ1-3, with D perhaps TRBD1 (5 bases). Germline lookup yields CDR1 SGHAT and CDR2 FQNNGV. The length of the CDR3 is 16 residues. V was trimmed by 2 bases and J by 3 bases, leaving 14 bases between them. The CDR3: CASSLSQGVGGNTIYF. CDR3 nucleotides: TGTGCCAGCAGCTTAAGCCAGGGTGTGGGTGGAAACACCATATATTTT.

Written as DNA, the CDR3 is TGTGCCTGGAGTGTCGAGCCGGGACCAAACACCGGGGAGCTGTTTTTT. Encoded protein: CAWSVEPGPNTGELFF. The chain carries TRBV30 and TRBJ2-2; either TRBD1 or TRBD2 may fit D (5 bases each). This CDR3 is built from 16 residues. V lost 0 bases to trimming and J lost 2 bases, with 13 bases between them. CDR1 and CDR2 from the germline V gene are GTSNPN and SVGIG (reference sequence).

There are many counts of this clone. The chain uses TRBV4-1 and TRBJ1-2, with 7 bases that match TRBD1. The CDR3 is 17 residues long. Unmatched junction bases numbered 15, after V lost 2 bases and J lost 6 bases. CDR1 MGHRA and CDR2 YSYEKL come from the germline V gene. The CDR3 DNA follows: TGCGCCAGCAGCCAACCTACAAACAGGGGCCGAGGGAATGGCTACACCTTC. Translating gives CASSQPTNRGRGNGYTF.

This clone was recorded at least ten times. The chain links TRBV3-1 to TRBJ2-7; D call uncertain. CDR1 is LGHDT and CDR2 is YNNKEL in the germline V gene (reference sequence). V lost 3 bases to trimming and J lost 0 bases, with 15 bases between them. This CDR3 has 16 residues. CDR3 nucleotide sequence: TGTGCCAGCAGCCAGGAAGTAGCCTTCTCCTCCTACGAGCAGTACTTC. As protein: CASSQEVAFSSYEQYF.

Only a few counts were recorded for this clone. The chain links TRBV28 to TRBJ2-1; 12 bases fit TRBD1. V gave up 5 bases and J gave up 7 bases; unmatched junction bases: 12. The germline V gene encodes CDR1 MDHEN and CDR2 SYDVKM. The length of the CDR3 is 17 residues. Here the CDR3 reads CASSPPPGTGGRNEQFF. DNA for the CDR3: TGTGCCAGCAGTCCCCCCCCAGGGACAGGGGGCCGGAATGAGCAGTTCTTC.

As regards this clone: An end of the junction does not agree with germline; a read error may underlie this. The J gene is TRBJ2-7, the V gene TRBV20-1; D remains ambiguous. There are 14 residues in the CDR3. Germline CDR1 DFQATT, CDR2 SNEGSKA (reference sequence). CDR3 DNA: TGCAGTGCTAGAGTCGAGCTCCCCATCTACGTGCAGTACTTC. This translates into CSARVELPIYVQYF.

This clone has at least ten counts. Other DNA sequences from this sample encode an identical CDR3 as well. The rearrangement links TRBV29-1 to TRBJ2-1; no clear D gene. CDR1 SQVTM and CDR2 ANQGSEA come from the germline V gene. Deletions cut 8 bases from V and 6 bases from J, with 14 bases between. The CDR3 sequence is 12 residues long. The chain's CDR3 is CSLKGGRNEQFF. CDR3 nucleotide sequence: TGCAGCTTAAAGGGTGGGCGCAATGAGCAGTTCTTC.

The CDR3 protein is CAWTPTGANTEAFF. The CDR3 DNA reads TGTGCCTGGACTCCCACAGGGGCGAACACTGAAGCTTTCTTT. The chain is built from TRBV30 and TRBJ1-1; 7 bases map to TRBD1. The V gene's germline CDR1 is GTSNPN and CDR2 SVGIG (reference sequence). This CDR3 contains 14 residues. V was pared by 4 bases and J by 1 base, with 6 bases of the junction left unmatched.

This clone occurred a few times. The V gene is TRBV6-1, the J gene TRBJ1-6, with a possible D match to TRBD1 (5 bases). CDR3 length: 16 residues. V lost 4 bases and J 0 bases, leaving 10 bases between the germline ends. Per germline, CDR1 MNHNS and CDR2 SASEGT. CDR3 nucleotide sequence: TGTGCCAGCAGTGGGGACGTGACCTCCTATAATTCACCCCTCCACTTT. This codes for CASSGDVTSYNSPLHF.

V and J are TRBV3-1 and TRBJ2-7; 9 nucleotides align to TRBD1. After removal of 5 bases from V and 2 bases from J, the junction contained 1 base not matched to a gene. The CDR3 consists of 13 residues. Germline CDR1 LGHDT, CDR2 YNNKEL (reference sequence). CDR3 residues: CASSDRGTYEQYF. CDR3 DNA sequence: TGTGCCAGCAGCGACAGGGGGACCTACGAGCAGTACTTC.

The V gene is TRBV15, the J gene TRBJ1-6, with 7 positions matching TRBD1. V trimming: 0 bases; J trimming: 11 bases; junction bases outside the gene matches: 7. CDR3 length: 15 amino acids. Germline assignment: CDR1 LNHNV and CDR2 YYDKDF (reference sequence). DNA of the CDR3: TGTGCCACCAGCAGAGATCTAGGACAGGAGCCACCCCTCCACTTT. Amino acids: CATSRDLGQEPPLHF. Combining the CDR3 with reference TRBV15 and TRBJ1-6 gives the whole variable domain DAMVIQNPRYQVTQFGKPVTLSCSQTLNHNVMYWYQQKSSQAPKLLFHYYDKDFNNEADTPDNFQSRRPNTSFCFLDIRSPGLGDTAMYLCATSRDLGQEPPLHFGNGTRLTVT.

Points on this clone: A much larger clone sits a single nucleotide away, making a read error possible. This is likely a read error, given that the CDR3 carries no conserved phenylalanine or tryptophan at its end. The chain carries TRBV18 and TRBJ2-7; TRBD1 is a possible D gene (6 bases). The length of the CDR3 is 14 residues. Germline CDR1 and CDR2: KGHSH and LQKENI. With 3 bases removed from V and 3 bases from J, the gap between germline ends came to 12 bases. CDR3 DNA sequence: TGTGCCAGCTCACCGGACAGTCAGGTCTACGAGCAGTACCTC. Protein product: CASSPDSQVYEQYL.

The sample holds many counts of this clone. The chain is built from TRBV27 and TRBJ1-5, with D possibly TRBD1 on 6 matching bases. The CDR3 covers 12 residues. V gave up 4 bases and J gave up 12 bases, with 13 bases separating them. Per germline, CDR1 MNHEY and CDR2 SMNVEV (reference sequence). The chain's CDR3 is CASSSSLGGQHF. The CDR3 DNA sequence: TGTGCCAGCAGTTCGTCCCTAGGGGGCCAGCATTTT.